The rows below give T cell receptor beta chains drawn from one sample of a study of lymphopenia after photon versus proton radiotherapy. Here immunoSEQ multiplex PCR was the method, and the copy in TCRdb shows in-frame clones only, minus some. Among about 23,000 clones, around 90% were seen once, and the ten largest hold 9.4%. This specimen consisted of peripheral blood, obtained from a patient treated with proton-based radiotherapy. The receptors shown here come from a woman in her seventies with pancreatic cancer. Some clones in this sample may be carry-over from other donors' samples. Each CDR3 is given with its conserved first and last residue. A D gene is named only where the DNA matches it firmly. A row's size may be missing; if present it is once, few, many or a size class.

.	TRBV7-2	.	TRBJ2-5	TGTGCCAGCAGCTTAGCCCTTCAACCCCCCCAAGAGACCCAGTACTTC	CASSLALQPPQETQYF
.	TRBV27	.	TRBJ1-4	TGTGCCACCTCGCCACGTGCAGATATTAATGAAAAACTGTTTTTT	CATSPRADINEKLFF
TRBD1	TRBV7-9	few	TRBJ1-1	TGTGCCAGCAGCTTGACAGGGGCCGATGAAGCTTTCTTT	CASSLTGADEAFF
.	TRBV9	.	TRBJ2-3	TGTGCCAGCAGCGTACTCACAGGGACAGATACGCAGTATTTT	CASSVLTGTDTQYF
.	TRBV5-6	.	TRBJ2-7	TGTGCCAGCAGCTTGGTGGGGCCTTTGGACGAGCAGTACTTC	CASSLVGPLDEQYF
TRBD2	TRBV4-2	.	TRBJ2-3	TGTGCCAGCAGCCAAGATCTATTAGCGGGATCATACACAGATACGCAGTATTTT	CASSQDLLAGSYTDTQYF
.	TRBV5-1	.	TRBJ1-5	TGCGCCAGCAGCTTGGGGCAGGGTGGACAGCCCCAGCATTTT	CASSLGQGGQPQHF
.	TRBV4-2	.	TRBJ2-7	TGTGCCAGCAGCCCCCGCGGAGCCAGCGGAAGCTCCTACGAGCAGTACTTC	CASSPRGASGSSYEQYF
TRBD2	TRBV7-7	.	TRBJ2-3	TGTGCTAGCAGCTTAGGACTAGCGGGAGGGGATACGCAGTATTTT	CASSLGLAGGDTQYF
.	TRBV29-1	.	TRBJ1-4	TGCAGCGTTGATATTGGGGGACGGGAAGGTGAAAAACTGTTTTTT	CSVDIGGREGEKLFF
TRBD1	TRBV11-2	.	TRBJ1-1	TGTGCCAGCACTACCAGGGGGACTGAAGCTTTCTTT	CASTTRGTEAFF
.	TRBV4-1	.	TRBJ2-1	TGCGCCAGCAGCCAAGTAGACGGGAGTGAGAATGAGCAGTTCTTC	CASSQVDGSENEQFF
.	TRBV5-5	.	TRBJ1-1	TGTGCCAGCAGCTTGGGTTACATGAACACTGAAGCTTTCTTT	CASSLGYMNTEAFF
.	TRBV6-5	.	TRBJ1-4	TGTGCCAGCAGTTACTCTGAGAGTAGGGGAGGAAAACTGTTTTTT	CASSYSESRGGKLFF
.	TRBV27	.	TRBJ2-1	TGTGCCAGCAGTACGGGGACCGGGGAGCAGTTCTTC	CASSTGTGEQFF
.	TRBV7-7	.	TRBJ1-6	TGTGCTAGCAGCCAAGATGGGGGATCACCCCTCCACTTT	CASSQDGGSPLHF
TRBD1	TRBV28	.	TRBJ1-1	TGTGCCAGCAGGGGGACAGGGGAAAGCGGCACTGAAGCTTTCTTT	CASRGTGESGTEAFF
TRBD2	TRBV15	.	TRBJ2-5	TGTGCCACCAGCAGAGATCCGGGGGGTTGGCAAGAGACCCAGTACTTC	CATSRDPGGWQETQYF
TRBD2	TRBV30	once	TRBJ2-1	TGTGCCTGGAGTGTAAGGACTAGCGCGACCAATGAGCAGTTCTTC	CAWSVRTSATNEQFF
TRBD1	TRBV5-1	.	TRBJ2-2	TGCGCCAGCAGCTTGACCGGGACAGGGACCGGGGAGCTGTTTTTT	CASSLTGTGTGELFF
TRBD1	TRBV28	.	TRBJ1-2	TGTGCCAGCAGGCCCCCGGCGACAGGGGAGTCGAGCTACACCTTC	CASRPPATGESSYTF
.	TRBV6-5	.	TRBJ2-3	TGTGCCAGCAGTTACTCGCGTTACACAGATACGCAGTATTTT	CASSYSRYTDTQYF
.	TRBV2	once	TRBJ2-5	TGTGCCAGCATGGTCCAAGAGACCCAGTACTTC	CASMVQETQYF
TRBD1	TRBV7-2	.	TRBJ2-3	TGTGCCAGCAGCTTAGGGCGACAGGGAACAGATACGCAGTATTTT	CASSLGRQGTDTQYF
TRBD1	TRBV19	.	TRBJ2-2	TGTGCCAGTAGTAGACAGGGGGCCGGGGAGCTGTTTTTT	CASSRQGAGELFF
.	TRBV25-1	.	TRBJ2-5	TGTGCCAGCAGTGAATATGTGGGGCCTCGGGAGACCCAGTACTTC	CASSEYVGPRETQYF
TRBD1	TRBV10-1	.	TRBJ2-3	TGCGCCAGCAGTGATACGACAGGGAGTACAGATACGCAGTATTTT	CASSDTTGSTDTQYF
.	TRBV18	.	TRBJ2-3	TGTGCCAGCTCACCCTCTAGGGTGGATACGCAGTATTTT	CASSPSRVDTQYF
.	TRBV5-6	.	TRBJ2-7	TGTGCCAGCAGCTTGTTTCCAGCCTACGAGCAGTACTTC	CASSLFPAYEQYF
TRBD1	TRBV2	few	TRBJ1-6	TGTGCCAGCAGCTCAACAGGGGTTTACTCACCCCTCCACTTT	CASSSTGVYSPLHF
.	TRBV6-6	.	TRBJ2-5	TGTGCCAGCAGTTACTCCTCAGAGACCCAGTACTTC	CASSYSSETQYF
TRBD1	TRBV30	.	TRBJ1-2	TGTGCCAGCATATCCCGGGACAGGGGGCATGGCTACACCTTC	CASISRDRGHGYTF
.	TRBV5-4	.	TRBJ2-7	TGTGCCAGCACCCCTGGGGGCCTACGGGAGCAGTACTTC	CASTPGGLREQYF
.	TRBV10-1	.	TRBJ2-1	TGCGCCAGCAGCGTACTCCGCAATGAGCAGTTCTTC	CASSVLRNEQFF
.	TRBV30	.	TRBJ1-3	TGTGCCTGGACCGGGGCGGGAGGAAACACCATATATTTT	CAWTGAGGNTIYF
TRBD1	TRBV19	.	TRBJ1-4	TGTGCCAGTAGTATAAGAACAGGGGTGGACGAAAAACTGTTTTTT	CASSIRTGVDEKLFF
TRBD1	TRBV30	.	TRBJ2-7	TGTGCCTGGAGTAGGGGGTGGGGGACAGGCTCCTACGAGCAGTACTTC	CAWSRGWGTGSYEQYF